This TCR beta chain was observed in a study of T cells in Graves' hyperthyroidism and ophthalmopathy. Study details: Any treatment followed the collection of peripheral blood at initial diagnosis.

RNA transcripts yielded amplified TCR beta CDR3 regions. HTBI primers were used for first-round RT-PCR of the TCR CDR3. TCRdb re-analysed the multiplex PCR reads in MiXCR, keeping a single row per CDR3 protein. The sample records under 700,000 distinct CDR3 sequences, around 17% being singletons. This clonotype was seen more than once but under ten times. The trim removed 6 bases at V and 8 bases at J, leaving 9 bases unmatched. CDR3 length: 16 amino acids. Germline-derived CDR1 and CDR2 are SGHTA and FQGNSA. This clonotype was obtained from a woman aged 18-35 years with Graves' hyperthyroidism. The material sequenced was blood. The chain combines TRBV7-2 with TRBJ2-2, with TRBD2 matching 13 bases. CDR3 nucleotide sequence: TGTGCCAGCAGACCTCCGGGACTAGCGGGACAGGGGGAGCTGTTTTTT. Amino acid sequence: CASRPPGLAGQGELFF.